These T cell receptor beta chains were read from a single sample in a study of CXCR3-negative and CXCR3-positive naive CD8 T cells. After re-calling the 5' RACE reads, TCRdb lists one entry per CDR3 protein, DNA absent. Its clone listing holds 100,000 to 150,000 distinct CDR3 sequences. What was sequenced was naive CXCR3+ CD8+ T cells from blood. These receptors were taken from a human donor in good health. Some clones in this sample may be carry-over from other donors' samples. CDR3s include the opening cysteine and the closing phenylalanine or tryptophan.

J gene	V gene	CDR3 protein
TRBJ2-7	TRBV13	CASSLVDSLEQYF
TRBJ2-5	TRBV7-9	CASSDAGGPGAQYF
TRBJ1-2	TRBV7-9	CASSSAGTEIYGYTF
TRBJ2-3	TRBV7-9	CASSLLAGVRYTQYF
TRBJ1-1	TRBV9	CASSVAWANTEAFF
TRBJ2-7	TRBV5-4	CASSFRELAGGPSYEQYF
TRBJ2-7	TRBV7-9	CASRNDNEQYF
TRBJ2-1	TRBV5-1	CASSAGQAPEQFF
TRBJ1-1	TRBV13	CASSNTGHLNTEAFF
TRBJ2-1	TRBV28	CASGLWGFNEQFF
TRBJ2-1	TRBV6-2/TRBV6-3	CASRHRGDEQFF
TRBJ2-3	TRBV11-2	CASSLGAQGRQDTQYF
TRBJ1-2	TRBV4-3	CASSQRQAGDGYTF
TRBJ2-5	TRBV5-1	CASSLRVLYQETQYF
TRBJ1-6	TRBV27	CASSLRNSSLHF
TRBJ2-7	TRBV7-6	CASSSGQLLSYEQYF
TRBJ1-5	TRBV19	CASTGGLGNQPQHF
TRBJ1-1	TRBV28	CASSLRVGWTEAFF
TRBJ2-3	TRBV15	CTTSREAGETDTQYF